Following are 25 T cell receptor beta chains from one sample sequenced in a study of blood T cell repertoires in COVID-19. Sequencing used immunoSEQ multiplex PCR; TCRdb keeps in-frame clones, though not all of them. The table includes some 300,000 clones, around 84% detected once. Sequenced: peripheral blood. The receptor set was obtained from a man between 65 and 85 years old with acute or convalescent COVID-19.

This chain uses TRBV6-2 or TRBV6-3 with TRBJ1-1; 11 nucleotides match TRBD1. J was trimmed by 1 base and V by 2 bases; bases with no gene match: 3. CDR1 is MNHEY and CDR2 is SVGEGT in the germline V gene. The CDR3 is 16 amino acids. The CDR3 DNA reads TGTGCCAGCAGTTACCCCGGGACAGGGGGGAACACTGAAGCTTTCTTT. Its translation: CASSYPGTGGNTEAFF.

This chain joins TRBV5-1 and TRBJ1-4; no clear D gene. The CDR3 has 14 residues. CDR1 SGHRS and CDR2 YFSETQ come from the germline V gene. V shed 0 bases and J shed 5 bases, with 8 bases lying between them. The CDR3 protein is CASSLGGANEKLFF. The CDR3 DNA follows: TGCGCCAGCAGCTTGGGGGGAGCAAATGAAAAACTGTTTTTT.

This clone was seen just once. The V and J genes are TRBV19 and TRBJ1-4; D is unresolved. V was shortened by 6 bases and J by 8 bases, with 13 bases between the two germline ends. The germline gives CDR1 LNHDA, CDR2 SQIVND (reference sequence). This CDR3 has 13 amino acids. The CDR3 DNA follows: TGTGCCAGTAGCCCTCGAGGAGGAGAAAAACTGTTTTTT. This codes for CASSPRGGEKLFF.

The chain recombines TRBV7-2 with TRBJ2-7; the D gene is possibly TRBD1 (6 bases). CDR1 and CDR2 (germline): SGHTA, FQGNSA. The V and J ends lost 0 bases and 5 bases respectively, with 11 bases between them. The CDR3 sequence is 14 residues long. The DNA of the CDR3 is TGTGCCAGCAGCTTAGCCAGGGGAGAGAACGAGCAGTACTTC. Encoded protein: CASSLARGENEQYF.

The chain carries TRBV10-3 and TRBJ1-1; TRBD1 is a possible D gene (6 bases). The CDR3 contains 16 residues. Germline V gives CDR1 ENHRY, CDR2 SYGVKD. Between the trimmed V and J ends, which lost 2 bases and 5 bases, there was a span of 18 bases. The CDR3 DNA is TGTGCCATCAGTGAGCCCGCCAAGACAGGTAGTACTGAAGCTTTCTTT. Translation: CAISEPAKTGSTEAFF.

The CDR3 reads CASSRPTGPNYGYTF. The CDR3 nucleotides are TGCGCCAGCAGCCGACCGACAGGGCCTAACTATGGCTACACCTTC. The chain carries TRBV4-1 and TRBJ1-2, with 7 bases aligning to TRBD1. From germline, CDR1 is MGHRA and CDR2 YSYEKL. V lost 4 bases and J lost 0; bases outside the gene matches: 5. This CDR3 contains 15 residues.

The gene calls are TRBV27 and TRBJ1-2; possibly TRBD1 for D (6 bases). Deletions cut 6 bases from V and 4 bases from J, with 12 bases between. Germline V CDR1 and CDR2: MNHEY, SMNVEV (reference sequence). The CDR3 has 13 amino acids. CDR3 loop: CASRRGQSYGYTF. CDR3 sequence (DNA): TGTGCCAGCAGGAGAGGACAGTCCTATGGCTACACCTTC.

This clone has just one count. V gene TRBV19 combines with J gene TRBJ2-3; TRBD1 agrees at 7 bases. V shed 4 bases and J 0 bases; nucleotides not matched to a gene: 10. The CDR3 runs 17 residues. Germline V gene data show CDR1 as LNHDA and CDR2 as SQIVND (reference sequence). The CDR3 DNA reads as TGTGCCAGTAGTACCGTGACAGGGTCGTCTAGCACAGATACGCAGTATTTT. Encoded protein: CASSTVTGSSSTDTQYF. Combining the CDR3 with reference TRBV19 and TRBJ2-3 gives the whole variable domain DGGITQSPKYLFRKEGQNVTLSCEQNLNHDAMYWYRQDPGQGLRLIYYSQIVNDFQKGDIAEGYSVSREKKESFPLTVTSAQKNPTAFYLCASSTVTGSSSTDTQYFGPGTRLTVL.

The V and J genes are TRBV2 and TRBJ2-1; D call uncertain. The CDR3 consists of 12 residues. The germline gives CDR1 SNHLY, CDR2 FYNNEI. V was pared by 7 bases and J by 11 bases, with 15 bases between. The CDR3 reads CASNDLVSQQFF. The CDR3 DNA follows: TGTGCCAGCAATGATCTAGTCTCACAGCAGTTCTTC.

The chain joins TRBV3-1 (or the pseudogene TRBV3-2) to TRBJ1-4; D is uncertain. Germline CDR1 reads LGHDT; CDR2 reads YNNKEL (reference sequence). This CDR3 comprises 13 residues. Trimming pared 1 base from V and 7 bases from J, leaving 7 bases between. CDR3 nucleotide sequence: TGTGCCAGCAGCCAAGTGGGAGGTGAAAAACTGTTTTTT. This encodes CASSQVGGEKLFF.

This clone was seen once. The chain recombines TRBV6-5 with TRBJ2-3, with 8 bases fitting TRBD1. The CDR3 contains 14 residues. Per germline, CDR1 MNHEY and CDR2 SVGAGI. V lost 6 bases to trimming and J lost 5 bases; unmatched junction nucleotides: 7. The CDR3: CASRLTGAEDTQYF. CDR3 coding DNA: TGTGCCAGCAGATTGACAGGGGCGGAAGATACGCAGTATTTT.

The gene calls are TRBV28 and TRBJ2-1; D is perhaps TRBD2 (5 bases). Trimming removed 3 bases at V and 4 bases at J, with 16 bases between. Germline V gene sequence: CDR1 MDHEN, CDR2 SYDVKM. This CDR3 contains 16 residues. The DNA for the CDR3 is TGTGCCAGCAGTTTCGGGGTCAGACGTTTGTACAATGAGCAGTTCTTC. It specifies CASSFGVRRLYNEQFF.

This chain joins TRBV28 and TRBJ2-7, with D perhaps matching TRBD2 (5 bases). The CDR3 totals 14 residues. V was shortened by 6 bases and J by 3 bases, with 15 bases between the two germline ends. Germline V gene sequence: CDR1 MDHEN, CDR2 SYDVKM. CDR3 loop: CASRATGTLYEQYF. CDR3 coding DNA: TGTGCCAGCAGAGCGACGGGAACCCTCTACGAGCAGTACTTC.

CDR3 amino acids: CASSYGAGQGAFF. DNA for the CDR3: TGTGCCAGCAGTTATGGGGCCGGCCAGGGAGCTTTCTTT. The chain is built from TRBV6-6 and TRBJ1-1, with D perhaps matching TRBD1 (5 bases). Trimming removed 3 bases from V and 10 bases from J, with 15 bases in between. In germline, CDR1 is MNHNY, CDR2 SVGAGI (reference sequence). This CDR3 contains 13 residues.

This clone was counted between two and nine times. The chain combines TRBV27 with TRBJ2-7; D is possibly TRBD1 (6 bases). V lost 8 bases to trimming and J lost 0 bases, with 14 bases between them. There are 14 residues in the CDR3. The germline gives CDR1 MNHEY, CDR2 SMNVEV (reference sequence). CDR3 sequence (DNA): TGTGCCAGCCGCCTCGGGACAACCTCCTACGAGCAGTACTTC. Its protein is CASRLGTTSYEQYF.

The genes are TRBV27 and TRBJ1-2; 8 bases line up with TRBD1. Germline CDR1 reads MNHEY; CDR2 reads SMNVEV (reference sequence). This CDR3 comprises 14 residues. The V segment lost 3 bases and the J segment 8 bases; nucleotides outside the gene matches: 8. This CDR3 is CASSFTGGTGGYTF. DNA for the CDR3: TGTGCCAGCAGTTTCACAGGGGGAACAGGAGGCTACACCTTC.

This clone was detected a few times. The chain has TRBV24-1 and TRBJ2-1; 13 bases agree with TRBD2. The V segment lost 2 bases and the J segment 9 bases; nucleotides outside the gene matches: 12. CDR1 KGHDR and CDR2 SFDVKD come from the germline V gene. The CDR3 sequence is 18 residues long. CDR3: CATSDSPGLAGKGREQFF. The CDR3 nucleotides are TGTGCCACCAGTGATTCCCCGGGACTAGCGGGGAAAGGACGTGAGCAGTTCTTC.

This rearrangement joins TRBV10-3 to TRBJ2-2; TRBD2 matches 15 bases. V lost 6 bases and J lost 3; bases outside the gene matches: 5. Germline V gene data show CDR1 as ENHRY and CDR2 as SYGVKD. The CDR3 covers 17 residues. The CDR3 sequence is CAISFGLAGGHTGELFF. The CDR3 coding sequence is TGTGCCATCAGCTTCGGACTAGCGGGGGGGCACACCGGGGAGCTGTTTTTT.

This clone appeared a single time. The chain carries TRBV7-3 and TRBJ2-1; no clear D. The CDR3 has 13 amino acids. Trimming took off 2 bases at V and 6 bases at J, with 8 bases between the two ends. Germline V gene sequence: CDR1 SGHTA, CDR2 FQGTGA. Written as DNA, the CDR3 is TGTGCCAGCAGCTTAGGCCTGTTCAATGAGCAGTTCTTC. Residues: CASSLGLFNEQFF. The full variable domain, in which reference TRBV7-3 and TRBJ2-1 provide the parts outside the CDR3, is GAGVSQTPSNKVTEKGKYVELRCDPISGHTALYWYRQSLGQGPEFLIYFQGTGAADDSGLPNDRFFAVRPEGSVSTLKIQRTERGDSAVYLCASSLGLFNEQFFGPGTRLTVL.

V is TRBV5-8 and J is TRBJ1-2, with 10 bases that match TRBD1. The V segment lost 4 bases and the J segment 8 bases; nucleotides outside the gene matches: 11. The CDR3 length is 15 residues. Per the germline V gene, CDR1 is SGHTS and CDR2 is YDEGEE. The CDR3 sequence is CASSQTGTGVRGYTF. The CDR3 nucleotides are TGTGCCAGCAGCCAAACCGGGACAGGGGTTCGAGGCTACACCTTC.

The CDR3 nucleotides are TGTGCCTCCGGGTACCGGGGGGTGGGCACAGATACGCAGTATTTT. This encodes CASGYRGVGTDTQYF. V gene TRBV30 combines with J gene TRBJ2-3, with TRBD2 matching 7 bases. CDR1 is GTSNPN, CDR2 SVGIG, per germline (reference sequence). Trimming cost V 7 bases and J 1 base; bases outside gene matches: 11. There are 15 residues in the CDR3.

The rearrangement links TRBV5-5 to TRBJ2-5; TRBD2 is a possible D gene (5 bases). The CDR3 length is 13 residues. V lost 0 bases to trimming and J lost 5 bases, with 8 bases between them. Germline assignment: CDR1 SGHKS and CDR2 YYEKEE (reference sequence). The CDR3 protein is CASSLGGGETQYF. DNA of the CDR3: TGTGCCAGCAGCTTGGGAGGCGGGGAGACCCAGTACTTC.

V gene TRBV7-9 combines with J gene TRBJ1-1; D is ambiguous. V was clipped by 1 base and J by 1 base, with 10 bases between them. There are 15 residues in the CDR3. Germline CDR1 reads SEHNR; CDR2 reads FQNEAQ (reference sequence). Here the CDR3 DNA reads TGTGCCAGCAGCTTAGTTTCAGGCCAGAACACTGAAGCTTTCTTT. Protein sequence: CASSLVSGQNTEAFF.

In this sample, this clone turned up a few times. V gene TRBV19 combines with J gene TRBJ1-5; possible D gene TRBD1, 6 bases. Germline V gene lookup returns CDR1 LNHDA and CDR2 SQIVND (reference sequence). The CDR3 extends over 17 amino acids. Trimming left V 5 bases short and J 2 bases short, with 19 bases between. The CDR3 region has the DNA TGTGCCAGTAGTCCCCCGGGCAGGGGAGTACGCAATCAGCCCCAGCATTTT. It specifies CASSPPGRGVRNQPQHF.

The chain joins TRBV6-5 to TRBJ2-7; 10 nucleotides match TRBD1. Germline lookup yields CDR1 MNHEY and CDR2 SVGAGI. The ends lost 7 bases at V and 2 bases at J; junction bases unmatched: 5. CDR3 length: 14 amino acids. CDR3 bases: TGTGCCAGCAAGGGACAGGGGCCACCCTACGAGCAGTACTTC. Amino acids: CASKGQGPPYEQYF.